The 7 T cell receptor beta chains presented below share a single source sample, sequenced in a study of technical replicates of blood from a handful of donors. Using immunoSEQ multiplex PCR, the repertoire was profiled, and TCRdb retains in-frame clones only, with some absent. Here the sample spans roughly 81,000 clones, about 86% being singletons. The sample consisted of PBMCs. The source of these receptors is a human donor in good health. Some clones in this sample may be carry-over from other donors' samples.

CDR3 in DNA: TGTGCCAGCAGCTTACTGACAGGGGGTATCAATGAGCAGTTCTTC. Its protein product is CASSLLTGGINEQFF. J is TRBJ2-1 and V is TRBV7-9; the match to TRBD1 covers 9 bases. The germline CDR1 and CDR2 sequences are SEHNR and FQNEAQ (reference sequence). The CDR3 totals 15 residues. Unmatched junction bases numbered 5, after V lost 2 bases and J lost 6 bases.

The rearrangement uses TRBV27 and TRBJ2-5, with D possibly matching TRBD2 (7 bases). Germline V gene lookup returns CDR1 MNHEY and CDR2 SMNVEV (reference sequence). The CDR3 contains 15 residues. Trimming removed 0 bases at V and 5 bases at J, with 13 bases between. CDR3 nucleotides: TGTGCCAGCAGTTTATCGGCGGGGGCGGAGGAGACCCAGTACTTC. Protein sequence: CASSLSAGAEETQYF.

The chain is built from TRBV4-3 and TRBJ2-2, with unresolved D. The germline V gene has CDR1 LGHNA and CDR2 YSLEER. The ends were cut back, 1 base at V and 5 bases at J, with 11 bases in the middle. The CDR3 covers 15 residues. The CDR3 DNA reads TGCGCCAGCAGCCAAGTCACTGCCGGGACCGGGGAGCTGTTTTTT. Its protein is CASSQVTAGTGELFF.

The V call is TRBV6-1, the J call TRBJ1-2; D ambiguous. The CDR3 has 13 amino acids. Germline values: CDR1 MNHNS, CDR2 SASEGT. With 3 bases removed from V and 8 bases from J, the gap between germline ends came to 13 bases. CDR3: CASSDKPIKGYTF. In DNA, the CDR3 is TGTGCCAGCAGTGATAAACCTATCAAGGGCTACACCTTC.

V gene TRBV4-3 combines with J gene TRBJ2-6, with D maybe TRBD2 (6 bases). This CDR3 region has 17 residues. Per germline, CDR1 LGHNA and CDR2 YSLEER. V lost 0 bases and J 4 bases, leaving 13 bases between the germline ends. In nucleotides, the CDR3 is TGCGCCAGCAGCCAAGATACATCCGGAGGGGGGGCCAACGTCCTGACTTTC. Its protein is CASSQDTSGGGANVLTF.

The V gene is TRBV2, the J gene TRBJ1-5; TRBD1 agrees at 7 bases. Germline-derived CDR1 and CDR2 are SNHLY and FYNNEI. The junction had 13 bases not matched to a gene; V was cut back by 8 bases and J by 6 bases. This CDR3 has 15 amino acids. The CDR3 DNA is TGTGCCAGCGGCCGAACAGGGGAAAGTGGTCAGCCCCAGCATTTT. As protein: CASGRTGESGQPQHF.

The V call is TRBV4-1, the J call TRBJ2-7; TRBD1 matches at 9 bases. The V gene's germline CDR1 is MGHRA and CDR2 YSYEKL. This CDR3 is built from 14 residues. V shed 4 bases, J shed 2 bases, and the junction held 3 bases outside the gene matches. The CDR3 protein is CASSRGQGTYEQYF. The CDR3 nucleotides read TGCGCCAGCAGCCGGGGACAGGGCACCTACGAGCAGTACTTC.